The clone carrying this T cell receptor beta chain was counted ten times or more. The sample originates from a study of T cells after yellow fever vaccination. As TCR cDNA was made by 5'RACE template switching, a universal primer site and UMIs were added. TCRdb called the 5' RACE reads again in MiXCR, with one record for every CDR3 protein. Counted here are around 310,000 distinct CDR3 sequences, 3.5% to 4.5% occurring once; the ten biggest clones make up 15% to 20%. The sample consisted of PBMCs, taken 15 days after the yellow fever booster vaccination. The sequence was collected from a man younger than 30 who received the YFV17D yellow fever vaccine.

The CDR3 is CASSYSGTGTGELFF. Here the CDR3 DNA reads TGTGCCAGCAGTTACTCGGGGACGGGAACCGGGGAGCTGTTTTTT. The chain joins TRBV6-5 to TRBJ2-2; D possibly matches TRBD1 or TRBD2 (5 bases each). The V and J ends lost 0 bases and 5 bases respectively, with 10 bases between them. The CDR3 length is 15 residues. Germline assignment: CDR1 MNHEY and CDR2 SVGAGI.